Sequencing of this T cell receptor beta chain was carried out in a study of CD8+CD57+ T cells in acquired aplastic anemia. Study-wide context: An average of about 3.4 ug of DNA was obtained from sorted CD4+ and CD8+ cells.

V trimming: 4 bases; J trimming: 0 bases; junction bases outside the gene matches: 4. CDR1 and CDR2 from the germline V gene are SGHNT and YYREEE (reference sequence). The CDR3 runs 14 residues. Many counts were recorded for this clonotype. Antigen specificity is unknown. Only patients with CD8+CD57+ cell expansion on flow cytometry were chosen for sequencing. Study-level findings and limits: The number of CD8+ CDR3 sequences shared by patients and controls was twenty-nine.

The template for TCR beta VDJ and CDR3 sequence profiling was genomic DNA. In TCRdb, the reads were re-called with MiXCR into one record per CDR3 protein. The repertoire holds 110,000 or so distinct CDR3 sequences, approximately 61% seen once, with around 27% in the top ten. This clonotype was obtained from a human donor with aplastic anemia. J is TRBJ2-7 and V is TRBV5-4; 7 nucleotides line up with TRBD1. Sample: sorted CD4+, CD8+, or CD8+CD57+ T cells (not recorded which) from PBMCs. In DNA, the CDR3 is TGTGCCAGCAGCGACAGGGTTAGCTCCTACGAGCAGTACTTC. Its translation: CASSDRVSSYEQYF.